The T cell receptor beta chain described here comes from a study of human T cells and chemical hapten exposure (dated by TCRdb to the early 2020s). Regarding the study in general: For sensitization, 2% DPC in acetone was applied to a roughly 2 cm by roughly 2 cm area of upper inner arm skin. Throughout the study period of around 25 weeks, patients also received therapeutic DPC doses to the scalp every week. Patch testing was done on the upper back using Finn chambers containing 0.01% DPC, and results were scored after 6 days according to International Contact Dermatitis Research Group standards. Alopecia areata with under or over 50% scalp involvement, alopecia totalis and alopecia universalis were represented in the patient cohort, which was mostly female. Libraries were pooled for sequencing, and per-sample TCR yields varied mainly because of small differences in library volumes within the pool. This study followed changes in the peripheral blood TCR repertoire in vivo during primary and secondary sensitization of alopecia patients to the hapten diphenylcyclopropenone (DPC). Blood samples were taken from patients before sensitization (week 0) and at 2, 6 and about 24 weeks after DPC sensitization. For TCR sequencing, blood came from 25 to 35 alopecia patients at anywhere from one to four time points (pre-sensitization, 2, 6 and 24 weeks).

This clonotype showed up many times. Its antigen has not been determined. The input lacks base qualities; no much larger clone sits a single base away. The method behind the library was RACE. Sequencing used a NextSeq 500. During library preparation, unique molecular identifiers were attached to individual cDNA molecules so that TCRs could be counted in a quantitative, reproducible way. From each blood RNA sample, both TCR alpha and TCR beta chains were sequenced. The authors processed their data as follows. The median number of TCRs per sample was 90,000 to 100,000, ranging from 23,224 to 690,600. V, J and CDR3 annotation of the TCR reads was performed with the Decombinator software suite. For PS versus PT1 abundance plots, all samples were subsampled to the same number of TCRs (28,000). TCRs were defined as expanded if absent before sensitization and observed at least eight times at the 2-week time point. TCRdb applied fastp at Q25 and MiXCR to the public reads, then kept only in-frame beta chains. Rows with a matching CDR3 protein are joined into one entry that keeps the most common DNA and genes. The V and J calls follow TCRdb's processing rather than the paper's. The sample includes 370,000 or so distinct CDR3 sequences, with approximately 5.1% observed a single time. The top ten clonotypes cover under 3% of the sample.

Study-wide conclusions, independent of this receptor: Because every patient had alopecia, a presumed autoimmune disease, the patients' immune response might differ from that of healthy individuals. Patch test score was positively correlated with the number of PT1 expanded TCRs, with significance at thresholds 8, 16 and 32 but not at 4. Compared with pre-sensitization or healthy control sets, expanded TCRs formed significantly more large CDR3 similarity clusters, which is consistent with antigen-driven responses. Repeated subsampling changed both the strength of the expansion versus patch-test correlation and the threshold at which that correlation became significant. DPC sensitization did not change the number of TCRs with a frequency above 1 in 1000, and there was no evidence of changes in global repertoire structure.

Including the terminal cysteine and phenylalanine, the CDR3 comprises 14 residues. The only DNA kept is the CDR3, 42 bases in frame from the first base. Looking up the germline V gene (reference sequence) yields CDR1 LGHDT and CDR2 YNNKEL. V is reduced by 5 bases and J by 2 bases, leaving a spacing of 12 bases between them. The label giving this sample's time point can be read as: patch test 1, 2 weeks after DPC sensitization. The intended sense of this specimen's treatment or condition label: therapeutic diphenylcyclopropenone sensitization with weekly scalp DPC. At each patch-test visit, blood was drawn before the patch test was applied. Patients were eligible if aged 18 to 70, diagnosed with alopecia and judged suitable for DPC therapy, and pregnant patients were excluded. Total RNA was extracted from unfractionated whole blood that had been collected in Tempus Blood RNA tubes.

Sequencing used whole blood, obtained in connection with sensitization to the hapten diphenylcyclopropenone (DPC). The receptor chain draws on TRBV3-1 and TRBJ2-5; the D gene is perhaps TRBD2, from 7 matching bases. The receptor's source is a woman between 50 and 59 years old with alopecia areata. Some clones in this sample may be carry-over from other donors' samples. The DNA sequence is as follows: TGTGCCAGCAGCTCACGGGGGGCTCAAGAGACCCAGTACTTC. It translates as CASSSRGAQETQYF.